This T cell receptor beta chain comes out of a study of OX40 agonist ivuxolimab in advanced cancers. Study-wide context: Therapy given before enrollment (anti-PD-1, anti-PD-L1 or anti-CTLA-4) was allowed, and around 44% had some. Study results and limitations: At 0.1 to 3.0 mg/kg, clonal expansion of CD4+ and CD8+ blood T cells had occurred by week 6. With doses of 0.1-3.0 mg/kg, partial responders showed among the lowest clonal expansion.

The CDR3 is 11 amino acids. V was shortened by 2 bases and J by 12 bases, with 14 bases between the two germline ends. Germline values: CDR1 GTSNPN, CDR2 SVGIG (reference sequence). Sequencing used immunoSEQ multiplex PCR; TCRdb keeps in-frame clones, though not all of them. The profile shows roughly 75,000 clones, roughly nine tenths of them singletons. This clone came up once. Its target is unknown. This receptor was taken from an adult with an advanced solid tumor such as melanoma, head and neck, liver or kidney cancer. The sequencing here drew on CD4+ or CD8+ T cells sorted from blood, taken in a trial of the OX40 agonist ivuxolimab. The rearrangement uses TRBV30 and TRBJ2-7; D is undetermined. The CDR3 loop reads CAWSTSPRMYF. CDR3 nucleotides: TGTGCCTGGAGTACTTCCCCCAGAATGTACTTC.